The clone carrying this T cell receptor (beta chain) was recorded once. This table comes from immunoSEQ multiplex PCR, and its TCRdb copy is limited to in-frame clones, with some not included. The data hold about 14,000 clones, with roughly 84% observed a single time. The sample is drawn from a study of blood T cell repertoires in COVID-19. In germline, CDR1 is LNHDA, CDR2 SQIVND (reference sequence). The junction had 10 bases not matched to a gene; V was cut back by 5 bases and J by 2 bases. The CDR3 runs to 17 residues. V gene TRBV19 combines with J gene TRBJ2-7; 12 nucleotides line up with TRBD1. The sequence derives from a man aged 50-60 years with active COVID-19. The sequencing sample was made of peripheral blood. The CDR3 here is CASSSGTGGYSAYEQYF. The CDR3 region has the DNA TGTGCCAGTAGTTCCGGGACAGGGGGCTATTCCGCCTACGAGCAGTACTTC.